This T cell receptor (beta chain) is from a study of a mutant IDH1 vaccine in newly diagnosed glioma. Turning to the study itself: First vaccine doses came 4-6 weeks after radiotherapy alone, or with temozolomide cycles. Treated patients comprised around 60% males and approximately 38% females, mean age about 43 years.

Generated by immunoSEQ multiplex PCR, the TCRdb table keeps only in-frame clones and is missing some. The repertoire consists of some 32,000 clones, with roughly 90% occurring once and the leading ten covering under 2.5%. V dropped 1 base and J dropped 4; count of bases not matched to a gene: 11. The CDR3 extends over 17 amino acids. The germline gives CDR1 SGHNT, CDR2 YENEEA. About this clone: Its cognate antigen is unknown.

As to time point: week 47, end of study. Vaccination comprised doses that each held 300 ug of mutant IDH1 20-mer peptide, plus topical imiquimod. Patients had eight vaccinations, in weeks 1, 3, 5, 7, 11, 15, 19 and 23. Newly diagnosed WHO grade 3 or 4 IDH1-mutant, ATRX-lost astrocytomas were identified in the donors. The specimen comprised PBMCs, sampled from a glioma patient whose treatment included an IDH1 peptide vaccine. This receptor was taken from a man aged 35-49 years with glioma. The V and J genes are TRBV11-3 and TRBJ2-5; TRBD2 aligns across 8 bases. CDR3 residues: CASSLGRAGGLPETQYF. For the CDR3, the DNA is TGTGCCAGCAGCTTAGGTAGGGCGGGAGGACTCCCAGAGACCCAGTACTTC. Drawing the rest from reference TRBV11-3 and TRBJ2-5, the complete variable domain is EAGVVQSPRYKIIEKKQPVAFWCNPISGHNTLYWYLQNLGQGPELLIRYENEEAVDDSQLPKDRFSAERLKGVDSTLKIQPAELGDSAVYLCASSLGRAGGLPETQYFGPGTRLLVL.